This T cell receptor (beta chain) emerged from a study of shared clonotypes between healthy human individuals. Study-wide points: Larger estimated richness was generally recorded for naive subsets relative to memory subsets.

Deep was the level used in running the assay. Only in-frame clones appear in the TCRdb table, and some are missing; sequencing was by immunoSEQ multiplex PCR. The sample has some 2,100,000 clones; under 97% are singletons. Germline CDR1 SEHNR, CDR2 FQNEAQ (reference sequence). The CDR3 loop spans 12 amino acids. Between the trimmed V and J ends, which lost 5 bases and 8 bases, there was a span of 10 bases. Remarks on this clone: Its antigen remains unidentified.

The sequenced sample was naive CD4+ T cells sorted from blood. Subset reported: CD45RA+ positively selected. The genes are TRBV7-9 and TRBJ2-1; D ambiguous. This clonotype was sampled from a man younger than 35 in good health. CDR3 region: CASSPPGHEQFF. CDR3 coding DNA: TGTGCCAGCAGCCCCCCCGGCCATGAGCAGTTCTTC. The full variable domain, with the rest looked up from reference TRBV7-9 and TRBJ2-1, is DTGVSQNPRHKITKRGQNVTFRCDPISEHNRLYWYRQTLGQGPEFLTYFQNEAQLEKSRLLSDRFSAERPKGSFSTLEIQRTEQGDSAMYLCASSPPGHEQFFGPGTRLTVL.